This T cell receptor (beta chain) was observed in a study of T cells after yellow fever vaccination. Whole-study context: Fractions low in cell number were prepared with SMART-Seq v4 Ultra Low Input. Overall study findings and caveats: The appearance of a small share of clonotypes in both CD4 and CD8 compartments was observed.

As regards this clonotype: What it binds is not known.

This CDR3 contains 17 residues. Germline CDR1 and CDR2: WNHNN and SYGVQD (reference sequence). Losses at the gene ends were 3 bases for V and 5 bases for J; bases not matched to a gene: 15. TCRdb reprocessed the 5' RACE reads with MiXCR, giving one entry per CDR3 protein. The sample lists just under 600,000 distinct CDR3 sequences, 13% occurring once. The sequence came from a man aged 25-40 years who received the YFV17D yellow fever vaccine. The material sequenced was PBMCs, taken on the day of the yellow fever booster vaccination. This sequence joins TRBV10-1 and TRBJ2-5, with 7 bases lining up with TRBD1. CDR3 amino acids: CASSDSPLGQNRETQYF. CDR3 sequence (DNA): TGCGCCAGCAGTGACTCCCCTTTGGGACAGAATCGGGAGACCCAGTACTTC.